Listed below are T cell receptor beta chains from one sample, sequenced in a study of immune evolution from preneoplasia to lung adenocarcinoma. Profiling relied on immunoSEQ multiplex PCR, and the TCRdb table lists in-frame clones only, not all of them. The sample has about 3,000 clones, about nine tenths seen once. The sample taken for sequencing was FFPE adjacent normal lung tissue. These receptors came from a person aged 55-80 years with lung adenocarcinoma. CDR3s include the opening cysteine and the closing phenylalanine or tryptophan. The order of the fields is CDR3 length, J gene, V gene, D gene, clone size, CDR3 DNA, CDR3 protein. A D gene is named only where the DNA matches it firmly. The listing skips clone size in some rows; elsewhere it reads once, few, many or a size class.

CDR3 length: 15; J gene: TRBJ1-5; V gene: TRBV28; D gene: TRBD1; clone size: -; CDR3 DNA: TGTGCCAGCAGGCGACAGGGGGCGAAGAATCAGCCCCAGCATTTT; CDR3 protein: CASRRQGAKNQPQHF
CDR3 length: 16; J gene: TRBJ2-2; V gene: TRBV7-9; D gene: -; clone size: -; CDR3 DNA: TGTGCCAGCAGCTTAGGGCGAGCGGTCAACACCGGGGAGCTGTTTTTT; CDR3 protein: CASSLGRAVNTGELFF
CDR3 length: 14; J gene: TRBJ2-3; V gene: TRBV5-6; D gene: TRBD1; clone size: -; CDR3 DNA: TGTGCCAGCAGCATCGATACAGGGGCGGATACGCAGTATTTT; CDR3 protein: CASSIDTGADTQYF
CDR3 length: 13; J gene: TRBJ1-6; V gene: TRBV30; D gene: -; clone size: few; CDR3 DNA: TGTGCCGCCAAGGGAGAATATAATTCACCCCTCCACTTT; CDR3 protein: CAAKGEYNSPLHF
CDR3 length: 13; J gene: TRBJ1-2; V gene: TRBV7-2; D gene: -; clone size: -; CDR3 DNA: TGTGCCAGCAGCTCGCGGGTTTGGTATGGCTACACCTTC; CDR3 protein: CASSSRVWYGYTF
CDR3 length: 15; J gene: TRBJ1-1; V gene: TRBV6-5; D gene: TRBD1; clone size: once; CDR3 DNA: TGTGCCAGCACCGGGACAGCGGGATGGGACACTGAAGCTTTCTTT; CDR3 protein: CASTGTAGWDTEAFF
CDR3 length: 15; J gene: TRBJ2-7; V gene: TRBV7-9; D gene: TRBD2; clone size: -; CDR3 DNA: TGTGCCAGCAGCCCCATACTAGCGTACCCCTACGAGCAGTACTTC; CDR3 protein: CASSPILAYPYEQYF
CDR3 length: 16; J gene: TRBJ1-5; V gene: TRBV9; D gene: TRBD1; clone size: -; CDR3 DNA: TGTGCCAGCAGCCGGGGGGGACAGGGGGCGGATCAGCCCCAGCATTTT; CDR3 protein: CASSRGGQGADQPQHF
CDR3 length: 18; J gene: TRBJ2-5; V gene: TRBV7-8; D gene: TRBD2; clone size: -; CDR3 DNA: TGTGCCAGCAGCCCCCGACTAGCGGGGGGGCCGGTTGGGGAGACCCAGTACTTC; CDR3 protein: CASSPRLAGGPVGETQYF
CDR3 length: 12; J gene: TRBJ1-1; V gene: TRBV28; D gene: -; clone size: -; CDR3 DNA: TGTGCCAGCATTTGGGGGGACACTGAAGCTTTCTTT; CDR3 protein: CASIWGDTEAFF
CDR3 length: 16; J gene: TRBJ2-5; V gene: TRBV29-1; D gene: -; clone size: -; CDR3 DNA: TGCAGCGTTGAACCCTGGGACTCAAGCTACCAAGAGACCCAGTACTTC; CDR3 protein: CSVEPWDSSYQETQYF
CDR3 length: 13; J gene: TRBJ2-3; V gene: TRBV11-3; D gene: TRBD2; clone size: -; CDR3 DNA: TGTGCCAGCAGCCCGGGACTAGCGCGGCCGCAGTATTTT; CDR3 protein: CASSPGLARPQYF
CDR3 length: 16; J gene: TRBJ1-3; V gene: TRBV7-6; D gene: -; clone size: -; CDR3 DNA: TGTGCCAGCAGCTTAGGATGGGGGGGCTCTGGAAACACCATATATTTT; CDR3 protein: CASSLGWGGSGNTIYF
CDR3 length: 15; J gene: TRBJ2-7; V gene: TRBV18; D gene: TRBD1; clone size: -; CDR3 DNA: TGTGCCAGCTCACCGGGACAGGGCTATACCTACGAGCAGTACTTC; CDR3 protein: CASSPGQGYTYEQYF
CDR3 length: 11; J gene: TRBJ2-2; V gene: TRBV6-5; D gene: -; clone size: -; CDR3 DNA: TGTGCCAGCAGGAACACCGGGGAGCTGTTTTTT; CDR3 protein: CASRNTGELFF
CDR3 length: 15; J gene: TRBJ1-6; V gene: TRBV6-1; D gene: -; clone size: once; CDR3 DNA: TGTGCCATCACCTACGGGCAGGGAGAGAATTCACCCCTCCACTTT; CDR3 protein: CAITYGQGENSPLHF
CDR3 length: 12; J gene: TRBJ2-7; V gene: TRBV6-6; D gene: -; clone size: -; CDR3 DNA: TGTGCCAGCAGTTACTCTACTGGGGAGCAGTACTTC; CDR3 protein: CASSYSTGEQYF
CDR3 length: 15; J gene: TRBJ1-1; V gene: TRBV4-1; D gene: -; clone size: -; CDR3 DNA: TGCGCCAGCAGCCAAGGGTCAGGACCGAACACTGAAGCTTTCTTT; CDR3 protein: CASSQGSGPNTEAFF
CDR3 length: 15; J gene: TRBJ1-6; V gene: TRBV4-2; D gene: -; clone size: -; CDR3 DNA: TGTGCCAGCAGCCAAGCGAGGGACGGAGGGTCACCCCTCCACTTT; CDR3 protein: CASSQARDGGSPLHF
CDR3 length: 12; J gene: TRBJ2-3; V gene: TRBV12-5; D gene: -; clone size: -; CDR3 DNA: TGTGCTAGTGGTTATGTGGGAGATACGCAGTATTTT; CDR3 protein: CASGYVGDTQYF
CDR3 length: 15; J gene: TRBJ1-3; V gene: TRBV7-9; D gene: -; clone size: -; CDR3 DNA: TGTGCCAGCAGCTTAGCGAGGTCGGGAGGAAACACCATATATTTT; CDR3 protein: CASSLARSGGNTIYF
CDR3 length: 15; J gene: TRBJ2-6; V gene: TRBV9; D gene: -; clone size: -; CDR3 DNA: TGTGCCAGCAGCAACGAGGGTACTGGGGCCAACGTCCTGACTTTC; CDR3 protein: CASSNEGTGANVLTF
CDR3 length: 16; J gene: TRBJ2-5; V gene: TRBV4-1; D gene: -; clone size: once; CDR3 DNA: TGCGCCAGCAGCCAAGATCAGGACGAACGACAAGAGACCCAGTACTTC; CDR3 protein: CASSQDQDERQETQYF
CDR3 length: 19; J gene: TRBJ2-2; V gene: TRBV30; D gene: -; clone size: -; CDR3 DNA: TGTGCCTGGAGGACCTCCCAAGAAAGGGTTGAAGGGGACACCGGGGAGCTGTTTTTT; CDR3 protein: CAWRTSQERVEGDTGELFF
CDR3 length: 14; J gene: TRBJ2-5; V gene: TRBV12-5; D gene: -; clone size: -; CDR3 DNA: TGTGCTAGTGGTTTGGGACAGTTCGGTGAGACCCAGTACTTC; CDR3 protein: CASGLGQFGETQYF
CDR3 length: 15; J gene: TRBJ2-7; V gene: TRBV28; D gene: -; clone size: -; CDR3 DNA: TGTGCCAGCAGTTTATGGGGTCGTGGGAACTACGAGCAGTACTTC; CDR3 protein: CASSLWGRGNYEQYF
CDR3 length: 14; J gene: TRBJ2-2; V gene: TRBV18; D gene: -; clone size: -; CDR3 DNA: TGTGCCAGCTCGAGGGACGCGAACACCGGGGAGCTGTTTTTT; CDR3 protein: CASSRDANTGELFF
CDR3 length: 13; J gene: TRBJ1-2; V gene: TRBV6-1; D gene: -; clone size: -; CDR3 DNA: TGTGCCAGCAGTGACGGCGACAGATATGGCTACACCTTC; CDR3 protein: CASSDGDRYGYTF
CDR3 length: 15; J gene: TRBJ2-3; V gene: TRBV7-3; D gene: -; clone size: large; CDR3 DNA: TGTGCCAGCAGCTTAGGGTCAGCGGCCACAGATACGCAGTATTTT; CDR3 protein: CASSLGSAATDTQYF
CDR3 length: 14; J gene: TRBJ1-2; V gene: TRBV28; D gene: -; clone size: -; CDR3 DNA: TGTGCCAGCACAGTTTTGGGCCCGGACTATGGCTACACCTTC; CDR3 protein: CASTVLGPDYGYTF
CDR3 length: 14; J gene: TRBJ2-2; V gene: TRBV6-5; D gene: -; clone size: -; CDR3 DNA: TGTGCCAGCAGTTACTTGGACAGCGCCGGGGAGCTGTTTTTT; CDR3 protein: CASSYLDSAGELFF
CDR3 length: 15; J gene: TRBJ1-2; V gene: TRBV7-2; D gene: -; clone size: -; CDR3 DNA: TGTGCCAGCAGCTTAGATTCCTCAGGATCGTGGGGCTACACCTTC; CDR3 protein: CASSLDSSGSWGYTF
CDR3 length: 17; J gene: TRBJ2-2; V gene: TRBV11-3; D gene: -; clone size: -; CDR3 DNA: TGTGCCAGCAGCTTAGACGGCGGGGGCCCCGGGGCCGGGGAGCTGTTTTTT; CDR3 protein: CASSLDGGGPGAGELFF
CDR3 length: 15; J gene: TRBJ2-1; V gene: TRBV5-6; D gene: -; clone size: -; CDR3 DNA: TGTGCCAGCAGCCGGGACCGACTAGACTACAATGAGCAGTTCTTC; CDR3 protein: CASSRDRLDYNEQFF
CDR3 length: 15; J gene: TRBJ2-7; V gene: TRBV7-8; D gene: -; clone size: -; CDR3 DNA: TGTGCCAGCAGCCCTCAGGGGGGCTCTTCCTACGAGCAGTACTTC; CDR3 protein: CASSPQGGSSYEQYF
CDR3 length: 15; J gene: TRBJ2-7; V gene: TRBV5-1; D gene: -; clone size: -; CDR3 DNA: TGCGCCAGCAGCTTGGTAGGGAACAGCAACTACGAGCAGTACTTC; CDR3 protein: CASSLVGNSNYEQYF
CDR3 length: 16; J gene: TRBJ1-5; V gene: TRBV12-1; D gene: -; clone size: -; CDR3 DNA: TGTGCCAGCAGCGACGGAACTAAACATAGCAATCAGCCCCAGCATTTT; CDR3 protein: CASSDGTKHSNQPQHF
CDR3 length: 14; J gene: TRBJ2-5; V gene: TRBV29-1; D gene: -; clone size: -; CDR3 DNA: TGCAGCGTTGAGTTGGCAGTCCACCAAGAGACCCAGTACTTC; CDR3 protein: CSVELAVHQETQYF
CDR3 length: 14; J gene: TRBJ1-2; V gene: TRBV7-8; D gene: -; clone size: -; CDR3 DNA: TGTGCCAGCAGCTTAGGGGGCGCGAACTATGGCTACACCTTC; CDR3 protein: CASSLGGANYGYTF
CDR3 length: 17; J gene: TRBJ2-5; V gene: TRBV5-1; D gene: -; clone size: -; CDR3 DNA: TGCGCCAGCAGCTTGCTGGCTTCGGGGGATCCTCAAGAGACCCAGTACTTC; CDR3 protein: CASSLLASGDPQETQYF
CDR3 length: 15; J gene: TRBJ1-2; V gene: TRBV28; D gene: -; clone size: -; CDR3 DNA: TGTGCCAGCAGTACCCAGGGGCAGGGGCGCTATGGCTACACCTTC; CDR3 protein: CASSTQGQGRYGYTF
CDR3 length: 15; J gene: TRBJ2-3; V gene: TRBV5-8; D gene: TRBD2; clone size: -; CDR3 DNA: TGTGCCAGCAGCTTGCCGGGGGGGAGCGCAGATACGCAGTATTTT; CDR3 protein: CASSLPGGSADTQYF
CDR3 length: 12; J gene: TRBJ1-1; V gene: TRBV6-1; D gene: -; clone size: -; CDR3 DNA: TGTGCCAGCGGACGGGGAGGGACTGAAGCTTTCTTT; CDR3 protein: CASGRGGTEAFF
CDR3 length: 13; J gene: TRBJ1-2; V gene: TRBV11-3; D gene: TRBD1; clone size: -; CDR3 DNA: TGTGCCAGCAGCCCGGGACAGATTTATGGCTACACCTTC; CDR3 protein: CASSPGQIYGYTF
CDR3 length: 13; J gene: TRBJ1-1; V gene: TRBV29-1; D gene: TRBD1; clone size: -; CDR3 DNA: TGCAGCGTCGCTCAAACAGGGGGCACTGAAGCTTTCTTT; CDR3 protein: CSVAQTGGTEAFF
CDR3 length: 13; J gene: TRBJ1-1; V gene: TRBV5-8; D gene: -; clone size: -; CDR3 DNA: TGTGCCAGCAGCCTCGCAGGGTGGCCTGAAGCTTTCTTT; CDR3 protein: CASSLAGWPEAFF
CDR3 length: 15; J gene: TRBJ1-6; V gene: TRBV19; D gene: TRBD1; clone size: -; CDR3 DNA: TGTGCCAGTAGTATAAGTCCGGACAGGGTCTCACCCCTCCACTTT; CDR3 protein: CASSISPDRVSPLHF